The T cell receptor beta chain under discussion was sequenced for a study of response to subunit inactivated influenza vaccine. Broader study findings: A suggestion made by the authors is that each seasonal influenza vaccination recruits few new T cells.

A remark on this clonotype: What it recognizes is unknown.

TCRdb fed the RT-PCR reads into MiXCR, producing one record per CDR3 protein. The sample yields 750,000 to 850,000 distinct CDR3 sequences, less than 20% seen once. This TCR was recovered from a man aged 45-65 years who received an inactivated influenza vaccine. Sequencing was performed on PBMCs from blood, taken 4 to 6 days after vaccination.

The CDR3 here is CSVEEGGRGQETQYF. CDR3 sequence (DNA): TGCAGCGTTGAAGAAGGTGGCAGGGGGCAGGAGACCCAGTACTTC. The gene calls are TRBV29-1 and TRBJ2-5; the match to TRBD1 covers 8 bases. CDR3 length: 15 amino acids. V lost 0 bases, J lost 5 bases, and 8 bases stayed unmatched. CDR1 SQVTM and CDR2 ANQGSEA come from the germline V gene.